This T cell receptor beta chain comes out of a study of cytomegalovirus exposure and HLA in healthy donors. General study points: The study had only CMV serostatus as immune exposure information. The HLA-A and HLA-B alleles of most subjects were reportedly predicted accurately from TCR beta sequences.

For this clone: The target antigen is unknown.

PCR employed 60 Vbeta and 13 Jbeta primers. Data came from immunoSEQ multiplex PCR; TCRdb stores just in-frame clones and leaves some out. The table lists 90,000 to 150,000 clones, roughly 80% of them singletons. The germline CDR1 and CDR2 sequences are MGHRA and YSYEKL. The CDR3 consists of 16 residues. The trim removed 3 bases at V and 4 bases at J, leaving 6 bases unmatched. This rearrangement joins TRBV4-1 to TRBJ2-1; TRBD1 aligns across 10 bases. This clonotype originated in a man between 45 and 60 years old in good health and CMV-seronegative. The sequenced material came from PBMCs. The CDR3 DNA is TGCGCCAGCAGCCAGGACGGACAGGGGGATTACAATGAGCAGTTCTTC. It specifies CASSQDGQGDYNEQFF.